These 8 T cell receptor beta chains originate from one sample sequenced in a study of shared clonotypes between healthy human individuals. Measured with immunoSEQ multiplex PCR; TCRdb has only the in-frame clones, and not every one. The table has hundreds of thousands of clones, roughly 80% seen once. The sequencing sample was made of PBMCs. The source is a woman in her thirties or forties in good health. Some clones in this sample may be carry-over from other donors' samples.

The chain has TRBV6-6 and TRBJ1-2, with TRBD1 identical over 11 bases. The CDR3 sequence is 15 residues long. The V and J ends lost 2 bases and 7 bases, in that order; junction bases with no gene match: 6. Looked up from germline, CDR1 is MNHNY and CDR2 is SVGAGI (reference sequence). CDR3 sequence: CASSYPGQGVTGYTF. The CDR3 bases are TGTGCCAGCAGTTACCCGGGACAGGGGGTTACTGGCTACACCTTC.

This clone came up once. The gene calls are TRBV7-2 and TRBJ2-3, with TRBD1 matching over 8 bases. Germline trimming cut 5 bases from V and 4 bases from J; bases unmatched to any gene: 5. The CDR3 covers 14 residues. Looked up from germline, CDR1 is SGHTA and CDR2 is FQGNSA. The CDR3 region is CASSQDRAPDTQYF. The CDR3 DNA reads as TGTGCCAGCAGCCAGGACAGGGCCCCAGATACGCAGTATTTT.

This clone has at least ten counts. The chain recombines TRBV29-1 with TRBJ1-5, with D possibly matching TRBD1 (6 bases). V lost 5 bases to trimming and J lost 0 bases, with 8 bases between them. The germline V gene has CDR1 SQVTM and CDR2 ANQGSEA. The CDR3 consists of 13 residues. CDR3 DNA: TGCAGCGTTAGGGGGGATAGCAATCAGCCCCAGCATTTT. This encodes CSVRGDSNQPQHF.

This clone came up once. The V gene is TRBV5-1, the J gene TRBJ1-2; 10 positions match TRBD1. The CDR3 extends over 14 amino acids. CDR1 SGHRS and CDR2 YFSETQ come from the germline V gene. Germline trimming cut 1 base from V and 6 bases from J; bases unmatched to any gene: 3. The CDR3 spells CASSLLGTGDGYTF. The CDR3 DNA is TGCGCCAGCAGCTTGTTGGGGACAGGGGATGGCTACACCTTC.

The chain carries TRBV6-6 and TRBJ2-5; perhaps TRBD1 as D (8 bases). The length of the CDR3 is 13 residues. CDR1 and CDR2 (germline): MNHNY, SVGAGI (reference sequence). Trimming pared 6 bases from V and 4 bases from J, leaving 12 bases between. The CDR3 loop reads CASSYRGGETQYF. The DNA of the CDR3 is TGTGCCAGCAGCTACAGGGGGGGAGAGACCCAGTACTTC.

The gene calls are TRBV9 and TRBJ2-7; the D call may be TRBD1 or TRBD2 (5 bases each). The V and J ends lost 3 bases and 0 bases respectively, with 16 bases between them. From germline, CDR1 is SGDLS and CDR2 YYNGEE. The CDR3 has 16 amino acids. CDR3 region: CASSEGLGSLSYEQYF. The CDR3 DNA follows: TGTGCCAGCAGCGAGGGGCTAGGGAGCCTCTCCTACGAGCAGTACTTC.

The V and J genes are TRBV7-6 and TRBJ2-7, with 9 bases lining up with TRBD2. V shed 3 bases, J shed 7 bases, and the junction held 7 bases outside the gene matches. The CDR3 contains 14 residues. Per germline, CDR1 SGHVS and CDR2 FNYEAQ. The CDR3 is CASSFRLREGEQYF. CDR3 DNA: TGTGCCAGCAGCTTCCGCCTGCGGGAGGGGGAGCAGTACTTC.

The chain carries TRBV30 and TRBJ2-3, with D perhaps assigned TRBD1 or TRBD2 (5 bases each). V lost 5 bases and J 1 base, leaving 10 bases between the germline ends. Germline CDR1 reads GTSNPN; CDR2 reads SVGIG (reference sequence). This CDR3 comprises 13 residues. The CDR3 DNA follows: TGTGCCTGGGCCAGAGGGGGCACAGATACGCAGTATTTT. This sequence encodes CAWARGGTDTQYF.